Here is one T cell receptor beta chain with its context. This sample is part of a study of blood T cells in healthy people across ages. Study as a whole: About one barcoded beta molecule per two T cells came from capture by template switching.

Primers used in a second PCR of roughly 6 to 12 cycles were a sample-barcoded 5' primer and a J-beta primer mix. Using its own MiXCR run on the 5' RACE reads, TCRdb lists one record per CDR3 protein. The data contain about 1.4 million distinct CDR3 sequences, approximately 60% of them singletons. Germline V CDR1 and CDR2: MNHEY, SVGAGI. J gave up 6 bases and V 5 bases, and 7 bases lay outside the gene matches. This CDR3 region has 14 residues. The genes are TRBV6-5 and TRBJ2-3; 8 bases map to TRBD2. Source material: blood. The source is a young man in good health. This CDR3 is CASSDLRTSDTQYF. CDR3 in DNA: TGTGCCAGCAGTGACCTGAGGACTAGCGATACGCAGTATTTT.